A selection of T cell receptor beta chains follows, all from one sample in a study of CD8+CD57+ T cells in acquired aplastic anemia. TCRdb used MiXCR to reprocess the reads, holding one entry per CDR3 protein. The table records 400,000 to 600,000 distinct CDR3 sequences, around 30% of them present only once. The sample consisted of sorted CD4+, CD8+, or CD8+CD57+ T cells (not recorded which) from PBMCs. These TCRs come from a human donor with aplastic anemia. Both conserved end residues are part of each CDR3. Fields, in order: V gene, J gene, clone size, D gene, CDR3 protein, CDR3 DNA. A D gene is named only where the DNA matches it firmly. Clone size is not always given. Where it is, it says once, few, many or a class for expanded clones.

TRBV6-6,TRBJ2-5,.,.,CASTSGETQYF,TGTGCCAGCACGAGCGGAGAGACCCAGTACTTC
TRBV7-2,TRBJ2-3,.,.,CASSLDRLGTQYF,TGTGCCAGCAGCTTAGACCGTCTGGGGACGCAGTATTTT
TRBV29-1,TRBJ1-2,medium-sized,.,CSVDSGINGYTF,TGCAGCGTTGACTCGGGGATAAATGGCTACACCTTC
TRBV12-3/TRBV12-4,TRBJ2-3,.,.,CASSLGLGAEGGITDTQYF,TGTGCCAGCAGTCTAGGGTTGGGGGCTGAGGGAGGGATCACAGATACGCAGTATTTT
TRBV2,TRBJ1-5,few,.,CASSWRGGSQPRHF,TGTGCCAGCAGCTGGAGGGGGGGGAGTCAGCCCCGGCATTTT
TRBV15,TRBJ1-6,many,.,CATSRASFDSPLHF,TGTGCCACCAGCAGGGCAAGTTTCGATTCACCCCTCCACTTT
TRBV12-3/TRBV12-4,TRBJ1-5,few,.,CASRGGSINQPQHF,TGTGCCAGCAGGGGGGGTTCTATCAATCAGCCCCAGCATTTT
TRBV10-3,TRBJ1-5,.,.,CATGGGTTSNQPQHF,TGTGCCACAGGAGGCGGAACAACTAGCAATCAGCCCCAGCATTTT
TRBV7-2,TRBJ2-7,many,.,CASSLSGTESSYEQYF,TGTGCCAGCAGCTTATCGGGGACTGAGAGCTCCTACGAGCAGTACTTC
TRBV7-2,TRBJ2-5,.,TRBD2,CASSPREAGGKETQYF,TGTGCCAGCAGCCCCAGGGAAGCGGGGGGGAAAGAGACCCAGTACTTC
TRBV19,TRBJ1-2,.,TRBD1,CASLGTGPRYGYTF,TGTGCCAGTCTTGGGACAGGGCCACGCTATGGCTACACCTTC
TRBV25-1,TRBJ1-1,.,TRBD1,CASSDRTGENTEAFF,TGTGCCAGCAGTGACCGGACAGGGGAGAACACTGAAGCTTTCTTT
TRBV5-1,TRBJ1-5,.,.,CASSSLRADTQHF,TGCGCCAGCAGCTCCTTACGGGCAGATACGCAGCATTTT
TRBV25-1,TRBJ2-3,.,TRBD2,CASSPVGLAGVNTQYF,TGTGCCAGCAGCCCCGTCGGATTAGCGGGGGTAAATACGCAGTATTTT
TRBV19,TRBJ2-5,many,TRBD1,CASSRTGGAETQYF,TGTGCCAGTAGCCGAACAGGGGGCGCGGAGACCCAGTACTTC
TRBV20-1,TRBJ2-7,many,TRBD2,CSARTSGGHSEQYF,TGCAGTGCGAGGACTAGCGGGGGCCACAGCGAGCAGTACTTC
TRBV5-8,TRBJ2-7,.,TRBD2,CASSHDQGLGHEQYF,TGTGCCAGCAGTCACGATCAGGGACTAGGCCACGAGCAGTACTTC
TRBV29-1,TRBJ2-1,.,.,CSVSQTRQETQFF,TGCAGCGTTAGCCAGACTCGCCAAGAGACCCAGTTCTTC
TRBV7-8,TRBJ1-5,many,TRBD1,CASSQRQGGNQPQHF,TGTGCCAGCAGCCAACGACAGGGAGGTAATCAGCCCCAGCATTTT
TRBV25-1,TRBJ1-4,few,.,CASSDPGPDEKLFF,TGTGCCAGCAGTGACCCAGGGCCTGATGAAAAACTGTTTTTT
TRBV2,TRBJ2-1,.,TRBD2,CASSRLANSYNEQFF,TGTGCCAGCAGTCGACTAGCGAACTCCTACAATGAGCAGTTCTTC
TRBV2,TRBJ1-5,.,.,CASSAETQHF,TGTGCCAGCAGTGCAGAGACCCAGCATTTT
TRBV19,TRBJ1-1,few,TRBD1,CAGSRDRNTEAFF,TGTGCCGGTAGTAGGGACAGGAACACTGAAGCTTTCTTT
TRBV15,TRBJ2-7,.,.,CATSRGGGRAHEQYF,TGTGCCACCAGTAGAGGAGGGGGCAGGGCCCACGAGCAGTACTTC
TRBV5-1,TRBJ1-1,few,.,CASSLVLVGTEAFF,TGCGCCAGCAGCTTGGTGCTGGTGGGCACTGAAGCTTTCTTT
TRBV29-1,TRBJ1-2,.,.,CSSQTARRGYGYTF,TGCAGCAGTCAGACAGCTCGCCGAGGCTATGGCTACACCTTC
TRBV15,TRBJ1-2,.,.,CATSSETYGYTF,TGTGCCACCAGCAGCGAGACCTATGGCTACACCTTC
TRBV2,TRBJ2-7,.,.,CASSVTDRRSGEQYF,TGTGCCAGCAGTGTTACGGACCGACGGAGCGGCGAGCAGTACTTC
TRBV19,TRBJ1-2,many,TRBD1,CASSVDRGQNYGYTF,TGTGCCAGTAGTGTTGACAGGGGGCAGAACTATGGCTACACCTTC
TRBV24-1,TRBJ1-1,.,.,CATSDGQGMNTEAFF,TGTGCCACCAGTGACGGCCAGGGCATGAACACTGAAGCTTTCTTT
TRBV29-1,TRBJ2-5,.,.,CSADLGAGTQYF,TGCAGCGCTGATCTTGGGGCTGGGACCCAGTACTTC
TRBV19,TRBJ1-1,.,.,CGAGRGSNTEAFF,TGTGGGGCAGGGCGAGGCTCGAACACTGAAGCTTTCTTT
TRBV11-2,TRBJ2-3,.,TRBD2,CASSLNPLTSVGRDTQYF,TGTGCCAGCAGCCTCAACCCCTTGACTAGCGTGGGTAGAGATACGCAGTATTTT
TRBV20-1,TRBJ1-6,many,.,CSARQGTDGGPLHF,TGCAGTGCTAGACAAGGGACGGATGGCGGACCCCTCCACTTT
TRBV20-1,TRBJ2-7,many,.,CSIQGDLYEQYF,TGCAGTATCCAGGGTGATTTGTACGAGCAGTACTTC
TRBV6-2/TRBV6-3,TRBJ1-6,few,.,CASTNSYNSPLHF,TGTGCCAGCACGAACTCCTATAATTCACCCCTCCACTTT
TRBV12-3/TRBV12-4,TRBJ1-5,many,.,CASTERVSNQPQHF,TGTGCCAGCACCGAGCGGGTGAGCAATCAGCCCCAGCATTTT
TRBV12-3/TRBV12-4,TRBJ2-7,few,.,CASSLFRTALYEQYF,TGTGCCAGCAGTTTATTCCGGACAGCTTTATACGAGCAGTACTTC
TRBV20-1,TRBJ2-7,many,.,CSASLDRAYEQYF,TGCAGTGCTAGCCTGGACCGAGCTTACGAGCAGTACTTC
TRBV20-1,TRBJ2-5,few,.,CSSGQTQETQYF,TGCAGTTCTGGACAGACCCAAGAGACCCAGTACTTC
TRBV3-1,TRBJ1-2,.,.,CASSQASGGNYGYTF,TGTGCCAGCAGCCAAGCATCGGGGGGGAACTATGGCTACACCTTC
TRBV3-1,TRBJ2-7,few,.,CASSPKSKPYEQYF,TGTGCCAGCAGCCCGAAATCAAAACCCTACGAGCAGTACTTC
TRBV24-1,TRBJ2-7,.,TRBD2,CATSDSERGAYEQYF,TGTGCCACCAGTGATTCAGAGCGGGGGGCCTACGAGCAGTACTTC
TRBV7-7,TRBJ2-2,many,.,CASSPQTGRTGELFF,TGTGCTAGCAGCCCTCAGACAGGGAGGACCGGGGAGCTGTTTTTT